This T cell receptor (beta chain) was identified in a study of T cells in Graves' hyperthyroidism and ophthalmopathy. Study context: Peripheral blood collection took place at initial diagnosis, before any treatment. Study conclusions and caveats: Blood also held most thyroid clonotypes expanded beyond 0.001.

Germline V gives CDR1 MNHNS, CDR2 SASEGT. CDR3 length equals 16 residues. Germline trimming cut 5 bases from V and 0 bases from J; bases unmatched to any gene: 5. This clonotype was detected many times. What it recognizes is unknown. The study excluded patients with uncontrolled infection, other autoimmune disease, pregnancy or lactation. For the diagnoses, clinical symptoms, serum thyroxine and TRAb, thyroid ultrasound and orbital computed tomography were used. Amplification of TCR beta CDR3 regions was performed using RNA transcripts as template. In the first-round RT-PCR of the TCR CDR3, the HTBI primer set was used. TCRdb ran MiXCR on the multiplex PCR reads and lists one entry per CDR3 protein. The profile shows about 370,000 distinct CDR3 sequences, roughly 15% of them singletons.

The gene calls are TRBV6-1 and TRBJ2-1, with 9 bases lining up with TRBD2. The TCR comes from a woman between 55 and 75 years old with Graves' ophthalmopathy. Sequenced material: blood. CDR3 DNA sequence: TGTGCCAGCAGTTATGAGCGGGAGGACTCCTACAATGAGCAGTTCTTC. This gives the protein CASSYEREDSYNEQFF.